This is a list of T cell receptor beta chains from one sample in a study of blood T cell repertoires in COVID-19. Profiling relied on immunoSEQ multiplex PCR, and the TCRdb table lists in-frame clones only, not all of them. The table shows some 160,000 clones, with about four fifths occurring only once. Sequences were obtained from peripheral blood. These receptors were obtained from a woman in her 70s who had recovered from COVID-19. The CDR3 runs from the conserved cysteine through the conserved F or W. A D gene is named only where the DNA matches it firmly. Size tells how often a clone was seen (once, few, many) or the class of an expanded clone, and some rows leave it out.

J gene: TRBJ2-3
D gene: .
clone size: .
CDR3 length: 17
V gene: TRBV5-3
CDR3 DNA: TGTGCCAGAAGCTTCGATGACAGCCGCTCTAGCACAGATACGCAGTATTTT
CDR3 protein: CARSFDDSRSSTDTQYF

J gene: TRBJ1-2
D gene: .
clone size: few
CDR3 length: 12
V gene: TRBV12-5
CDR3 DNA: TGTGCTAGTTCAGGGTCGGGCTATGGCTACACCTTC
CDR3 protein: CASSGSGYGYTF

J gene: TRBJ1-1
D gene: .
clone size: .
CDR3 length: 15
V gene: TRBV5-5
CDR3 DNA: TGTGCCAGCAGCTCACTACAGGGAGTGGGCACTGAAGCTTTCTTT
CDR3 protein: CASSSLQGVGTEAFF

J gene: TRBJ2-7
D gene: TRBD1
clone size: .
CDR3 length: 13
V gene: TRBV4-1
CDR3 DNA: TGCGCCAGCAGCCAACAGACAGGGTACGAGCAGTACTTC
CDR3 protein: CASSQQTGYEQYF

J gene: TRBJ1-2
D gene: TRBD1
clone size: .
CDR3 length: 13
V gene: TRBV12-3/TRBV12-4
CDR3 DNA: TGTGCCAGCAGCCCGACAGGGAATTATGGCTACACCTTC
CDR3 protein: CASSPTGNYGYTF

J gene: TRBJ1-5
D gene: .
clone size: .
CDR3 length: 17
V gene: TRBV4-1
CDR3 DNA: TGCGCCAGCAGCCAGGGCGATACGGCTGCTAGCAATCAGCCCCAGCATTTT
CDR3 protein: CASSQGDTAASNQPQHF

J gene: TRBJ2-1
D gene: .
clone size: .
CDR3 length: 15
V gene: TRBV5-4
CDR3 DNA: TGTGCCAGCAGCGACGGGAGTTTTGAGCGGAATGAGCAGTTCTTC
CDR3 protein: CASSDGSFERNEQFF

J gene: TRBJ1-2
D gene: .
clone size: once
CDR3 length: 14
V gene: TRBV28
CDR3 DNA: TGTGCCACCAGAAGGGGCCCCCCAGGCTATGGCTACACCTTC
CDR3 protein: CATRRGPPGYGYTF

J gene: TRBJ2-7
D gene: .
clone size: .
CDR3 length: 9
V gene: TRBV20-1
CDR3 DNA: TGCAGTGCTAGCTCCCTGCAGTACTTC
CDR3 protein: CSASSLQYF

J gene: TRBJ1-1
D gene: TRBD1
clone size: .
CDR3 length: 12
V gene: TRBV29-1
CDR3 DNA: TGCAGCGTGCAGGGGGCCCGAACTGAAGCTTTCTTT
CDR3 protein: CSVQGARTEAFF

J gene: TRBJ2-7
D gene: .
clone size: .
CDR3 length: 14
V gene: TRBV30
CDR3 DNA: TGTGCCTGGTCCCGGGGGGCTAGCGGATACGAGCAGTACTTC
CDR3 protein: CAWSRGASGYEQYF

J gene: TRBJ2-7
D gene: TRBD1
clone size: few
CDR3 length: 13
V gene: TRBV5-1
CDR3 DNA: TGCGCCAGCAGCATCGACAGGGCCTACGAGCAGTACTTC
CDR3 protein: CASSIDRAYEQYF